The 29 T cell receptor beta chains below come from one sample, sequenced in a study of blood T cell repertoires in COVID-19. The table came from immunoSEQ multiplex PCR; TCRdb's copy has only in-frame clones and leaves some out. Of about 250,000 clones listed, about 70% are singletons. The sample consisted of peripheral blood. Source of these receptors: a woman older than 75 with acute or convalescent COVID-19.

This chain links TRBV10-2 with TRBJ1-5, with D possibly TRBD1 on 6 matching bases. Germline lookup yields CDR1 WSHSY and CDR2 SAAADI. This CDR3 is built from 17 residues. Trimming cost V 5 bases and J 0 bases, with 17 bases left between them. DNA of the CDR3: TGCGCCAGCAGTAAAACGCAGGGGCGAGATAGCAATCAGCCCCAGCATTTT. Encoded protein: CASSKTQGRDSNQPQHF.

The sample holds one count of this clone. V gene TRBV7-2 combines with J gene TRBJ2-2; D gene unclear. The CDR3 consists of 15 residues. Germline V gene sequence: CDR1 SGHTA, CDR2 FQGNSA. The germline V and J ends were trimmed by 5 bases and 5 bases, with 15 bases remaining between them. CDR3 protein: CASSQARGNTGELFF. CDR3 bases: TGTGCCAGCAGCCAGGCGCGTGGAAATACCGGGGAGCTGTTTTTT.

This clone was counted once. The chain employs TRBV20-1 and TRBJ1-1; the match to TRBD1 covers 9 bases. The CDR3 runs to 13 residues. The germline gives CDR1 DFQATT, CDR2 SNEGSKA (reference sequence). V lost 3 bases to trimming and J lost 7 bases; unmatched junction nucleotides: 6. The CDR3 DNA follows: TGCAGTGCTAGTCACAGGGGGCGCGGTGAAGCTTTCTTT. Translating gives CSASHRGRGEAFF.

This sequence joins TRBV29-1 and TRBJ2-5, with 9 bases matching TRBD1. Germline CDR1 is SQVTM and CDR2 is ANQGSEA. This CDR3 is 14 amino acids long. The DNA for the CDR3 is TGCACCGGAGCCACCGGGACAGGGAAAGAGACCCAGTACTTC. Its protein is CTGATGTGKETQYF.

This clone has just a few counts. V is TRBV19 and J is TRBJ2-6; D uncertain. CDR1 and CDR2 from the germline V gene are LNHDA and SQIVND (reference sequence). With 6 bases removed from V and 0 bases from J, the gap between germline ends came to 3 bases. This CDR3 spans 13 amino acids. CDR3 in amino acids: CASRRSGANVLTF. The CDR3 DNA follows: TGTGCCAGTAGGCGCTCTGGGGCCAACGTCCTGACTTTC.

The rearrangement links TRBV2 to TRBJ1-1; D call uncertain. Germline V gives CDR1 SNHLY, CDR2 FYNNEI. V lost 0 bases to trimming and J lost 10 bases, with 15 bases between them. This CDR3 is built from 14 residues. In nucleotides, the CDR3 is TGTGCCAGCAGTGAAGCGCTTCTGAGGGTCGTAGCTTTCTTT. Protein sequence: CASSEALLRVVAFF.

The chain has TRBV2 and TRBJ1-5, with a weak D call TRBD1 (5 bases). CDR1 and CDR2 from the germline V gene are SNHLY and FYNNEI. The CDR3 has 13 residues. V gave up 6 bases and J gave up 4 bases, with 10 bases separating them. CDR3 loop: CASSLDTNQPQHF. The CDR3 DNA reads TGTGCCAGCAGCTTGGACACTAATCAGCCCCAGCATTTT.

The chain joins TRBV5-1 to TRBJ2-3; the match to TRBD2 covers 9 bases. Germline V CDR1 and CDR2: SGHRS, YFSETQ. CDR3 length: 15 amino acids. Losses at the gene ends were 2 bases for V and 4 bases for J; bases not matched to a gene: 5. CDR3 residues: CASSFSGRSADTQYF. CDR3 nucleotide sequence: TGCGCCAGCAGCTTTAGCGGGAGAAGCGCAGATACGCAGTATTTT.

The rearrangement joins TRBV3-1 (or the pseudogene TRBV3-2) to TRBJ1-5; no clear D. V was clipped by 0 bases and J by 7 bases, with 13 bases between them. The CDR3 is made up of 15 amino acids. Per the germline V gene, CDR1 is LGHDT and CDR2 is YNNKEL (reference sequence). The chain's CDR3 is CASSQELGRGQPQHF. DNA of the CDR3: TGTGCCAGCAGCCAAGAACTAGGGAGAGGACAGCCCCAGCATTTT.

The J gene is TRBJ1-2, the V gene TRBV7-9; possibly TRBD1 for D (5 bases). Germline CDR1 is SEHNR and CDR2 is FQNEAQ (reference sequence). The CDR3 has 17 amino acids. Trimming took 5 bases from V and 1 from J, leaving 20 bases between them. The CDR3 protein is CASSPNLGAGYNYGYTF. CDR3 coding DNA: TGTGCCAGCAGCCCCAATTTAGGGGCAGGTTATAACTATGGCTACACCTTC.

The V and J genes are TRBV14 and TRBJ2-1; 11 nucleotides agree with TRBD2. Germline lookup yields CDR1 SGHDN and CDR2 FVKESK. The CDR3 is made up of 17 amino acids. Unmatched junction bases numbered 6, after V lost 2 bases and J lost 3 bases. The CDR3 coding sequence is TGTGCCAGCAGCCAACGCGGGACTAGCGGTCACTACAATGAGCAGTTCTTC. This encodes CASSQRGTSGHYNEQFF.

This CDR3 is CASSYSHGGLTAQHF. The CDR3, as DNA: TGTGCCAGCAGTTACTCCCATGGGGGACTGACGGCCCAGCATTTT. This rearrangement joins TRBV6-6 to TRBJ1-5; a weak D match, TRBD1 (5 bases). The germline V and J ends were trimmed by 0 bases and 11 bases, with 17 bases remaining between them. This CDR3 has 15 amino acids. Germline assignment: CDR1 MNHNY and CDR2 SVGAGI (reference sequence).

The V call is TRBV5-1, the J call TRBJ1-2, with D possibly being TRBD1 (5 bases). From germline, CDR1 is SGHRS and CDR2 YFSETQ. There are 13 residues in the CDR3. The V gene lost 4 bases and the J gene lost 8 bases, with 15 bases spanning the gap. The DNA for the CDR3 is TGCGCCAGCAGCGTCCACGGGGGGACGGGCTACACCTTC. Translating it yields CASSVHGGTGYTF.

This clone was found a few times. The chain combines TRBV30 with TRBJ1-1; 7 positions match TRBD1. The CDR3 is 14 residues long. The ends lost 0 bases at V and 7 bases at J; junction bases unmatched: 8. Germline V lookup: CDR1 GTSNPN, CDR2 SVGIG (reference sequence). DNA of the CDR3: TGTGCCTGGAGTGTTACAGGGGTCGCGGTTGAAGCTTTCTTT. Encoded protein: CAWSVTGVAVEAFF.

The chain employs TRBV7-9 and TRBJ1-6, with D unresolved. Per germline, CDR1 SEHNR and CDR2 FQNEAQ (reference sequence). CDR3 size: 15 residues. Trimming removed 1 base at V and 10 bases at J, with 14 bases between. CDR3 sequence reads: CASSLDASGKSPLHF. As DNA, the CDR3 is TGTGCCAGCAGCTTAGACGCTTCCGGGAAGTCACCCCTCCACTTT.

This clone was counted a single time. V is TRBV2 and J is TRBJ1-2, with a tentative D call TRBD1 (6 bases). The CDR3 is 14 amino acids. V was cut by 0 bases and J by 7 bases, with 12 bases left in between. Germline V CDR1 and CDR2: SNHLY, FYNNEI. The CDR3 region is CASSEALQGLGYTF. In DNA, the CDR3 is TGTGCCAGCAGTGAAGCGCTTCAGGGGCTTGGCTACACCTTC. The whole variable domain, filled in from reference TRBV2 and TRBJ1-2, reads EPEVTQTPSHQVTQMGQEVILRCVPISNHLYFYWYRQILGQKVEFLVSFYNNEISEKSEIFDDQFSVERPDGSNFTLKIRSTKLEDSAMYFCASSEALQGLGYTFGSGTRLTVV.

The V gene is TRBV6-5, the J gene TRBJ2-3; D might be TRBD1 (6 bases). CDR3 length equals 15 residues. Between the trimmed V and J ends, which lost 7 bases and 2 bases, there was a span of 16 bases. Germline V CDR1 and CDR2: MNHEY, SVGAGI. The CDR3 DNA follows: TGTGCCAGCATTACTGGACAGAAAGACACAGATACGCAGTATTTT. It translates to CASITGQKDTDTQYF.

This clone appeared a few times. Other DNA sequences of this sample code for an identical CDR3. The rearrangement joins TRBV6-5 to TRBJ1-6; a possible D gene is TRBD1 (6 bases). Germline V gene sequence: CDR1 MNHEY, CDR2 SVGAGI. The CDR3 has 14 amino acids. V lost 1 base and J lost 7, with 8 bases in between. CDR3 in amino acids: CASSYLQGNSPLHF. For the CDR3, the DNA is TGTGCCAGCAGTTACTTACAGGGAAATTCACCCCTCCACTTT.

The gene calls are TRBV5-1 and TRBJ2-7, with 8 bases lining up with TRBD2. The CDR3 sequence is 15 residues long. Germline V lookup: CDR1 SGHRS, CDR2 YFSETQ. The trim removed 6 bases at V and 6 bases at J, leaving 14 bases unmatched. CDR3 bases: TGCGCCAGCACGAGGGGCTCGGGAGGGCTTGGCGAGCAGTACTTC. It is translated as CASTRGSGGLGEQYF.

This clone came up once. V and J are TRBV3-1 (or the pseudogene TRBV3-2) and TRBJ1-3; the D gene is possibly TRBD1 (6 bases). The V end lost 0 bases, the J end lost 7 bases, and 16 bases lay between the germline ends. The germline gives CDR1 LGHDT, CDR2 YNNKEL (reference sequence). The CDR3 sequence is 16 residues long. This chain's CDR3 is CASSQEFGGQKNTIYF. As DNA, the CDR3 is TGTGCCAGCAGCCAAGAATTCGGTGGACAGAAGAACACCATATATTTT.

The rearrangement joins TRBV11-2 to TRBJ2-5, with D unresolved. CDR3 length equals 14 residues. Trimming took 4 bases from V and 0 from J, leaving 9 bases between them. Germline assignment: CDR1 SGHAT and CDR2 FQNNGV. For the CDR3, the DNA is TGTGCCAGCAGCTACCACAGCTACCAAGAGACCCAGTACTTC. It specifies CASSYHSYQETQYF.

This clone is a singleton in its sample. V gene TRBV3-1 (or the pseudogene TRBV3-2) combines with J gene TRBJ1-1, with D unresolved. CDR1 is LGHDT, CDR2 YNNKEL, per germline (reference sequence). This CDR3 comprises 13 residues. Trimming left V 4 bases short and J 1 base short, with 7 bases between. Written as DNA, the CDR3 is TGTGCCAGCAGCCTAGGAGCGAACACTGAAGCTTTCTTT. This codes for CASSLGANTEAFF.

This clone appeared once. This chain joins TRBV7-2 and TRBJ1-2; TRBD1 matches at 7 bases. The germline gives CDR1 SGHTA, CDR2 FQGNSA. The CDR3 covers 14 residues. V lost 1 base and J lost 8; bases outside the gene matches: 7. The CDR3 DNA sequence: TGTGCCAGCAGCTTAGATAACAGGGGAAGAGGCTACACCTTC. Amino acids: CASSLDNRGRGYTF.

The chain recombines TRBV4-1 with TRBJ2-5, with 10 bases identical to TRBD2. The V gene end was trimmed by 4 bases and the J gene end by 5 bases; junction bases not matched to a gene: 13. The CDR3 loop spans 17 amino acids. Germline CDR1 and CDR2: MGHRA and YSYEKL. CDR3 loop: CASSLAPPSGSGETQYF. The CDR3 region has the DNA TGCGCCAGCAGCCTTGCCCCCCCTAGCGGGAGCGGGGAGACCCAGTACTTC.

This CDR3 reads CAISESTGSPQHF. The CDR3 DNA reads TGTGCCATCAGTGAGTCGACAGGGTCGCCCCAGCATTTT. V and J are TRBV10-3 and TRBJ1-5; 7 bases match TRBD1. This CDR3 region has 13 residues. The germline V gene encodes CDR1 ENHRY and CDR2 SYGVKD. The trim removed 0 bases at V and 9 bases at J, leaving 2 bases unmatched.

This chain joins TRBV2 and TRBJ1-4; D is ambiguous. V lost 8 bases, J lost 0 bases, and 10 bases lay in between. The V gene's germline CDR1 is SNHLY and CDR2 FYNNEI. The CDR3 contains 14 residues. As DNA, the CDR3 is TGTGCCAGCGGGCCGCTTGCAACTAATGAAAAACTGTTTTTT. Its translation: CASGPLATNEKLFF. Full variable domain (remainder filled in from reference TRBV2 and TRBJ1-4): EPEVTQTPSHQVTQMGQEVILRCVPISNHLYFYWYRQILGQKVEFLVSFYNNEISEKSEIFDDQFSVERPDGSNFTLKIRSTKLEDSAMYFCASGPLATNEKLFFGSGTQLSVL.

This chain joins TRBV15 and TRBJ2-1, with TRBD2 matching 10 bases. Trimming at V came to 5 bases and at J to 6 bases, leaving 7 bases not matched to a gene. This CDR3 comprises 15 residues. Germline V gene lookup returns CDR1 LNHNV and CDR2 YYDKDF (reference sequence). The CDR3 DNA follows: TGTGCCACCAGCCCTGGACTAGCGGTGGGCAATGAGCAGTTCTTC. This encodes CATSPGLAVGNEQFF.

The chain joins TRBV21-1 to TRBJ1-1; the table's TRBD1 call for D was not verified on the DNA. TRBV21-1 is tagged as a pseudogene. This CDR3 comprises 16 residues. The CDR3 reads CASTPLTGEAGTEAFF. As DNA, the CDR3 is TGTGCCAGCACCCCCCTGACAGGGGAGGCGGGTACTGAAGCTTTCTTT.

This clone has a handful of counts. The chain recombines TRBV9 with TRBJ1-4; D not resolved. Trimming left V 3 bases short and J 1 base short, with 10 bases between. CDR3 length: 15 amino acids. Looked up from germline, CDR1 is SGDLS and CDR2 is YYNGEE. The CDR3 loop is CASSAGARTNEKLFF. The DNA for the CDR3 is TGTGCCAGCAGCGCGGGAGCGAGAACTAATGAAAAACTGTTTTTT.